Included here is one TCR beta chain sequence, with context. The authors' processing: The number of TCRs in each sample had a median of approximately 95,000 and spanned about 20,000 to 700,000. TCRdb analysed the RACE reads with MiXCR anew, one entry per CDR3 protein. These V and J calls originate from TCRdb's pipeline instead of the authors' own analysis. The top ten hold about 2.1% of the sample, which has roughly 260,000 distinct CDR3 sequences, 8.6% seen once. The CDR3 extends over 12 amino acids. Germline loops: CDR1 SEHNR, CDR2 FQNEAQ (reference sequence). Trimming took 6 bases from V and 8 from J; bases not matched to a gene: 3. This sample is drawn from a study of human T cells and chemical hapten exposure. Overall study: Slight volume differences across pooled libraries mainly accounted for varying per-sample TCR yields.

Noted time point: pre-sensitization, week 0. The treatment here: therapeutic diphenylcyclopropenone sensitization with weekly scalp DPC. V gene TRBV7-9 combines with J gene TRBJ2-1; 8 nucleotides agree with TRBD1. The starting material was whole blood, obtained in connection with sensitization to the hapten diphenylcyclopropenone (DPC). This receptor was identified in a woman aged 40-49 years with alopecia areata. Some clones in this sample may be carry-over from other donors' samples. CDR3 region: CASRSTGDEQFF. DNA for the CDR3: TGTGCCAGCAGGTCGACAGGGGATGAGCAGTTCTTC.